This TCR beta chain was recovered during a study of blood T cell repertoires in COVID-19. Overall study: Sites in the United States, Italy and Spain provided acute and convalescent COVID-19 samples.

Per the authors' pipeline: Quantification of nucleated cells was approximated via reference gene primer amplification. Libraries were prepared by immunoSEQ multiplex PCR; TCRdb keeps only in-frame clonotypes and omits some of them. V, J and clone size reflect that table, while D and trimming were determined from the DNA. The table has about 14,000 clones, around four fifths seen once. The ends were cut back, 6 bases at V and 0 bases at J, with 18 bases in the middle. The CDR3 loop spans 17 amino acids. Per the germline V gene, CDR1 is MNHEY and CDR2 is SVGEGT. The sequence came from a woman in her sixties with acute or convalescent COVID-19. The rearrangement uses TRBV6-2 or TRBV6-3 and TRBJ1-5; D call uncertain. The sequenced sample was peripheral blood. The CDR3 DNA follows: TGTGCCAGCAGCTCAGGACGGTGGACTTATAGCAATCAGCCCCAGCATTTT. Translation gives CASSSGRWTYSNQPQHF.